The rows below give T cell receptor beta chains drawn from one sample of a study of blood T cell repertoires in COVID-19. The data were produced by immunoSEQ multiplex PCR, yet TCRdb's version contains in-frame clones alone and is incomplete. Of 200,000 to 250,000 clones detected, 92% appear once; the ten largest clones hold around 1.2%. Sequenced: peripheral blood. These receptors all come from a man between 25 and 39 years old with acute or convalescent COVID-19. CDR3s include the opening cysteine and the closing phenylalanine or tryptophan. The order of the fields is clone size, V gene, D gene, J gene, CDR3 DNA, CDR3 protein. D genes are given only for firm matches. Clone size, where shown, is once, few, many, or a class for clones that have expanded.

size: -; V: TRBV7-6; D: TRBD2; J: TRBJ2-5; DNA: TGTGCCAGCAGCCTGGGCGGGGGGCCCGTTGGAGAGACCCAGTACTTC; CDR3: CASSLGGGPVGETQYF
size: -; V: TRBV9; D: TRBD2; J: TRBJ2-3; DNA: TGTGCCAGCACTCCTAGCGGGGGGCAGGTGGCAGATACGCAGTATTTT; CDR3: CASTPSGGQVADTQYF
size: -; V: TRBV28; D: -; J: TRBJ1-2; DNA: TGTGCCAGCAGTTTAAGTCTGGGCAAGCCCTCATCTTATGGCTACACCTTC; CDR3: CASSLSLGKPSSYGYTF
size: -; V: TRBV12-5; D: -; J: TRBJ2-3; DNA: TGTGCTAGTGCTTCTAGCACAGATACGCAGTATTTT; CDR3: CASASSTDTQYF
size: -; V: TRBV6-5; D: -; J: TRBJ2-2; DNA: TGTGCCAGCCGGGACTCGAACACCGGGGAGCTGTTTTTT; CDR3: CASRDSNTGELFF
size: -; V: TRBV18; D: TRBD2; J: TRBJ2-5; DNA: TGTGCCAGCTCACCTGTAGCGGGAGGGCCGGAGACCCAGTACTTC; CDR3: CASSPVAGGPETQYF
size: -; V: TRBV27; D: -; J: TRBJ1-2; DNA: TGTGCCAGCAGTTATCTCCCGGACACAGGCTACACCTTC; CDR3: CASSYLPDTGYTF
size: -; V: TRBV30; D: -; J: TRBJ1-3; DNA: TGTGCCTGGTCGAGGGGGTTCGGAAACACCATATATTTT; CDR3: CAWSRGFGNTIYF
size: -; V: TRBV6-6; D: -; J: TRBJ1-2; DNA: TGTGCCAGCAGTTCCGCTGGACAAGCCTATGGCTACACCTTC; CDR3: CASSSAGQAYGYTF
size: -; V: TRBV7-3; D: TRBD2; J: TRBJ2-2; DNA: TGTGCCAGCAGGACCGGGACTAGCGGGAGGAACACCGGGGAGCTGTTTTTT; CDR3: CASRTGTSGRNTGELFF
size: -; V: TRBV11-2; D: -; J: TRBJ2-3; DNA: TGTGCCAGCAGCTTAGTTGCGGGTACGCAGTATTTT; CDR3: CASSLVAGTQYF
size: -; V: TRBV7-9; D: TRBD1; J: TRBJ1-6; DNA: TGTGCCAGCAGCTCAGGGACAGGGAGGCCGCCCCTCCACTTT; CDR3: CASSSGTGRPPLHF
size: -; V: TRBV29-1; D: TRBD1; J: TRBJ2-5; DNA: TGCAGCGTTCCCGATCCCGGACAGGGACGAGAGACCCAGTACTTC; CDR3: CSVPDPGQGRETQYF
size: -; V: TRBV27; D: -; J: TRBJ2-4; DNA: TGTGCCAGCAGTTTCCTCAGAGCGCCTCGAAACATTCAGTACTTC; CDR3: CASSFLRAPRNIQYF
size: -; V: TRBV5-1; D: -; J: TRBJ2-3; DNA: TGCGCCAGCAGCCCTGGGGACTCGACAACTAGCACAGATACGCAGTATTTT; CDR3: CASSPGDSTTSTDTQYF
size: -; V: TRBV7-3; D: TRBD2; J: TRBJ2-3; DNA: TGTGCCAGCAGCCCAGCGGGGCTGGCAGATACGCAGTATTTT; CDR3: CASSPAGLADTQYF
size: -; V: TRBV7-8; D: TRBD1; J: TRBJ1-6; DNA: TGTGCCAGCAGCTTAGAGGGCAGGGGGAGGTCCTATAATTCACCCCTCCACTTT; CDR3: CASSLEGRGRSYNSPLHF
size: few; V: TRBV5-4; D: -; J: TRBJ1-4; DNA: TGTGCCCGAATCTTCTGTTTGGTCAGGCTGTTTTTT; CDR3: CARIFCLVRLFF
size: -; V: TRBV3-1/TRBV3-2; D: -; J: TRBJ2-2; DNA: TGTGCCAGCAGCCCCCCTAGGACAGGGAGGGCCGGGGAGCTGTTTTTT; CDR3: CASSPPRTGRAGELFF
size: once; V: TRBV11-1; D: -; J: TRBJ2-7; DNA: TGTGCCAGCAGCTTAGACCACAGCTCCTACGAGCAGTACTTC; CDR3: CASSLDHSSYEQYF
size: -; V: TRBV19; D: -; J: TRBJ2-1; DNA: TGTGCCAGTAGTATAGATCATGGAGCGGCGACCTACAATGAGCAGTTCTTC; CDR3: CASSIDHGAATYNEQFF
size: -; V: TRBV2; D: -; J: TRBJ1-6; DNA: TGTGCCACCACCGGACAGCTCCTGAATTCACCCCTCCACTTT; CDR3: CATTGQLLNSPLHF
size: few; V: TRBV4-1; D: TRBD1; J: TRBJ2-5; DNA: TGCGCCAGCAGCCAAGAGTTCGGGCAGGGGGCGGCGACCCAGTACTTC; CDR3: CASSQEFGQGAATQYF
size: -; V: TRBV5-1; D: -; J: TRBJ2-1; DNA: TGCGCCAGCAGCCCAAGGGACACCGGAATTGAGCAGTTCTTC; CDR3: CASSPRDTGIEQFF
size: few; V: TRBV15; D: TRBD1; J: TRBJ2-7; DNA: TGTGCCACCAGCAGCCCCGGGACAGGGGTCCACGAGCAGTACTTC; CDR3: CATSSPGTGVHEQYF
size: -; V: TRBV5-1; D: -; J: TRBJ2-1; DNA: TGCGCCAGCAGCTTGAACGGTGGGTGGGAGAAAGGGTTCTTC; CDR3: CASSLNGGWEKGFF
size: -; V: TRBV6-1; D: -; J: TRBJ1-5; DNA: TGTGCCAGCAGTGAAAACATGGCTCAGCCCCAGCATTTT; CDR3: CASSENMAQPQHF
size: -; V: TRBV7-8; D: -; J: TRBJ2-7; DNA: TGTGCCAGCAGCCTTCAGGACAAGCAGTACTTC; CDR3: CASSLQDKQYF
size: -; V: TRBV2; D: TRBD1; J: TRBJ1-4; DNA: TGTGCCAGCAGTGTGGAGGGGACAGGACTGTTTTTT; CDR3: CASSVEGTGLFF
size: -; V: TRBV5-1; D: -; J: TRBJ2-2; DNA: TGCGCCAGCAGCTTACATACCGGGACAACCTCCGGGGAGCTGTTTTTT; CDR3: CASSLHTGTTSGELFF
size: -; V: TRBV19; D: -; J: TRBJ1-2; DNA: TGTGCCAGTAGTATTTTGGAGGTCAGAACCAATGGCTACACCTTC; CDR3: CASSILEVRTNGYTF